The clone carrying this TCR beta chain showed up just a few times. The antigen is undetermined. V dropped 5 bases and J dropped 0 bases, with 14 bases sitting between them. The CDR3 runs 15 residues. The data are from a study of T-cell memory formation after mild COVID-19. Overall study findings and caveats: Later expanders leaned CD4+, whereas day 15 to 85 contracting clones were balanced CD4/CD8. The pre-infection memory compartment contained some responding clones, suggesting cross-reactive memory joined.

TCRdb itself ran the 5' RACE reads through MiXCR, one entry per CDR3 protein. The sample holds some 210,000 distinct CDR3 sequences, 27% seen once. What was sequenced was PBMCs or a T cell subset sorted from them (not recorded which). This rearrangement joins TRBV12-3 or TRBV12-4 to TRBJ2-7; a possible D gene is TRBD1 (6 bases). This TCR derives from an adult woman who had mild COVID-19 (a few samples of this study predate the infection). Cell type and time point are not known. In DNA form, the CDR3 reads TGTGCCAGCAGTCCAGGACGAGGGGGCTCCTACGAGCAGTACTTC. It encodes CASSPGRGGSYEQYF.